Listed below are T cell receptor beta chains from one sample, sequenced in a study of blood T cell repertoires in COVID-19. Libraries were prepared by immunoSEQ multiplex PCR; TCRdb keeps only in-frame clonotypes and omits some of them. Among 390,000 or so clones listed, 70% to 90% were seen once. The specimen sequenced was peripheral blood. The receptors were gathered from a woman aged 25 to 39 with COVID-19, enrolled during active disease. CDR3s include the opening cysteine and the closing phenylalanine or tryptophan. D genes are given only for firm matches. The size of a clone is reported for some rows only, either as once, few or many, or as a class for expanded clones.

d_call	j_call	v_call	clone_size	cdr3_aa	cdr3_nt
TRBD1	TRBJ1-1	TRBV4-1	NA	CASSHGQGEAFF	TGCGCCAGCAGCCACGGACAGGGTGAAGCTTTCTTT
TRBD1	TRBJ2-7	TRBV7-8	NA	CASSHLWDRAYEQYF	TGTGCCAGCAGCCATCTATGGGACAGAGCCTACGAGCAGTACTTC
TRBD1	TRBJ1-2	TRBV19	NA	CASAGDRGSVYGHTF	TGTGCCAGTGCAGGGGACAGGGGCTCTGTTTATGGCCACACCTTC
TRBD1	TRBJ1-2	TRBV5-1	NA	CASSSPTGTGGNYGYTF	TGCGCCAGCAGCTCCCCTACCGGGACAGGTGGAAACTATGGCTACACCTTC
NA	TRBJ1-1	TRBV19	NA	CASRVGSAAFF	TGTGCCAGTAGGGTGGGGAGTGCAGCTTTCTTT
NA	TRBJ2-1	TRBV27	NA	CASKPGARDEQFF	TGTGCCAGCAAACCGGGAGCGAGGGATGAGCAGTTCTTC
NA	TRBJ1-1	TRBV7-9	NA	CASTIEEGTTEAFF	TGTGCCAGCACCATTGAGGAGGGGACCACTGAAGCTTTCTTT
NA	TRBJ1-1	TRBV29-1	NA	CSVGGRTNTEAFF	TGCAGCGTGGGGGGACGGACGAACACTGAAGCTTTCTTT
NA	TRBJ2-1	TRBV7-9	few	CASSLAQVLRSSYNEQFF	TGTGCCAGCAGCTTAGCGCAAGTTCTACGGAGCTCCTACAATGAGCAGTTCTTC
NA	TRBJ1-4	TRBV19	NA	CASSIGGLSGTTNEKLFF	TGTGCCAGTAGTATAGGAGGGTTATCCGGAACAACTAATGAAAAACTGTTTTTT
NA	TRBJ1-2	TRBV5-6	NA	CASSLLTDHGYTF	TGTGCCAGCAGCTTGCTCACAGACCATGGCTACACCTTC
NA	TRBJ1-5	TRBV27	once	CASSIYRAGPQHF	TGTGCCAGCAGTATCTACAGGGCGGGTCCCCAGCATTTT
TRBD1	TRBJ1-2	TRBV28	NA	CASRGTGESYGYTF	TGTGCCAGCAGGGGGACAGGTGAGAGCTATGGCTACACCTTC
TRBD1	TRBJ1-5	TRBV19	once	CASSTLDRESNQPQHF	TGTGCCAGTAGTACCCTGGACAGGGAAAGCAATCAGCCCCAGCATTTT
NA	TRBJ1-2	TRBV28	NA	CASSLSGAGNYGYTF	TGTGCCAGCAGCTTATCAGGGGCCGGTAACTATGGCTACACCTTC
TRBD1	TRBJ1-2	TRBV28	NA	CASSNSPGGAGYTF	TGTGCCAGCAGTAACAGTCCAGGGGGCGCTGGCTACACCTTC